This T cell receptor (beta chain) appears in the sequencing data of a study of blood T cell repertoires in COVID-19. The CDR3 extends over 15 amino acids. Per the germline V gene, CDR1 is LNHDA and CDR2 is SQIVND (reference sequence). This clone was detected only once. Germline and junction disagree at one end, which may indicate a read error. Data came from immunoSEQ multiplex PCR; TCRdb stores just in-frame clones and leaves some out. Found here are approximately 400,000 clones, 70% to 90% of them singletons; the top ten hold more than 0.95%. This clonotype was sampled from a woman aged 18-29 years who had recovered from COVID-19. The chain has TRBV19 and TRBJ1-6; 8 positions match TRBD1. Material: PBMCs or T cells enriched from blood (not recorded which). The CDR3 sequence: CASSLDRGDNSPLHF. The DNA of the CDR3 is TGTGCCAGTAGTCTAGACAGGGGCGACAATTCACCCCTCCACTTT.